Below, 5 T cell receptor beta chains from the same sample are listed, as sequenced in a study of identical twins. TCRdb reprocessed the 5' RACE reads via MiXCR and lists one record per CDR3 protein. The sample lists a few hundred thousand distinct CDR3 sequences; nearly 10% were seen once. In addition, the sample was reused for a study of yellow fever vaccine responses in identical twins.

The source material was PBMCs. These receptors were taken from a woman aged 18-29 years in good health.

This clonotype was recorded a few times. The chain employs TRBV11-2 and TRBJ1-2; no reliable D call. V was cut by 0 bases and J by 13 bases, with 12 bases left in between. CDR1 and CDR2 from the germline V gene are SGHAT and FQNNGV. This CDR3 is 12 amino acids long. CDR3 in amino acids: CASSLDQGGGTF. CDR3 nucleotide sequence: TGTGCCAGCAGCTTAGATCAAGGAGGCGGCACCTTC.

This clonotype was seen a handful of times. The chain couples TRBV15 to TRBJ2-1; TRBD2 matches at 9 bases. V was clipped by 5 bases and J by 5 bases; unmatched bases: 13. The CDR3 totals 17 residues. CDR1 is LNHNV and CDR2 is YYDKDF in the germline V gene (reference sequence). CDR3 in DNA: TGTGCCACCAGCGGGGGGTGGCTAGCGGGGAAAGACAATGAGCAGTTCTTC. Translation gives CATSGGWLAGKDNEQFF.

This clonotype was recorded a few times. V and J are TRBV11-3 and TRBJ2-5; TRBD1 is a possible D gene (5 bases). The CDR3 is 15 residues long. With 5 bases removed from V and 3 bases from J, the gap between germline ends came to 16 bases. From germline, CDR1 is SGHNT and CDR2 YENEEA. The CDR3 region has the DNA TGTGCCAGCAGCCCCCTTCCAGGGCTGGAAGAGACCCAGTACTTC. Translated, it gives CASSPLPGLEETQYF.

There are a few counts of this clonotype. CDR3 loop: CASSRDGDRDPNPNNEQFF. CDR3 nucleotides: TGCGCCAGCAGCCGAGATGGGGACAGGGACCCTAACCCAAACAATGAGCAGTTCTTC. The chain employs TRBV4-1 and TRBJ2-1, with 9 bases that match TRBD1. The V gene end was trimmed by 4 bases and the J gene end by 5 bases; junction bases not matched to a gene: 18. Germline-derived CDR1 and CDR2 are MGHRA and YSYEKL. The CDR3 totals 19 residues.

This sequence joins TRBV7-9 and TRBJ2-1; D unresolved. Trimming took off 4 bases at V and 5 bases at J, with 6 bases between the two ends. Germline assignment: CDR1 SEHNR and CDR2 FQNEAQ (reference sequence). This CDR3 region has 12 residues. CDR3 sequence reads: CASSSTHNEQFF. The CDR3 coding sequence is TGTGCCAGCAGCTCGACACACAATGAGCAGTTCTTC.